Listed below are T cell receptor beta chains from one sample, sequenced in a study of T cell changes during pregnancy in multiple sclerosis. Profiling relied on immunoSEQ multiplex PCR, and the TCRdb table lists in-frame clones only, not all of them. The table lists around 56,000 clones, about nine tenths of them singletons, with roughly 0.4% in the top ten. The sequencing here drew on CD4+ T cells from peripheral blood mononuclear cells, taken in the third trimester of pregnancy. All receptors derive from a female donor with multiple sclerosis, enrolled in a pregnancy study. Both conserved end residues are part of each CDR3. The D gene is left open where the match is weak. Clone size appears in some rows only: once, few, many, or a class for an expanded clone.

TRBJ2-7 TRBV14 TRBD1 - TGTGCCAGCAGAGGGGACAGCTCCTACGAGCAGTACTTC CASRGDSSYEQYF
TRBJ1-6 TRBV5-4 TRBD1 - TGTGCCAGCAGCCTAGACAGGGAAGGTTCACCCCTCCACTTT CASSLDREGSPLHF
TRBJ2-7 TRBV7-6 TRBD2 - TGTGCCAGCAGCGCAAGACTAGCGGGAGGCGAGCAGTACTTC CASSARLAGGEQYF
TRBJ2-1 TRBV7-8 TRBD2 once TGTGCCAGCAGCTTAAGACTAGCCGGGGAACCTAGGCAGTTCTTC CASSLRLAGEPRQFF
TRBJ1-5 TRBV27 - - TGTGCCAGCAGTTCCTCGACAGGATATAGCAATCAGCCCCAGCATTTT CASSSSTGYSNQPQHF
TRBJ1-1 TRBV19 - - TGTGCCAGTAGTCCAGACAGGATTGTGGGCAACACTGAAGCTTTCTTT CASSPDRIVGNTEAFF
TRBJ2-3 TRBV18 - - TGTGCCAGCTCACGTTTACGGAGCACAGATACGCAGTATTTT CASSRLRSTDTQYF
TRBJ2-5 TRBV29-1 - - TGCAGCGTTGAATGGGGGGGCGCTGAGACCCAGTACTTC CSVEWGGAETQYF
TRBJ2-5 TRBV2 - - TGTGCCAGCAAAGTCGGACAGACTATCCAAGAGACCCAGTACTTC CASKVGQTIQETQYF
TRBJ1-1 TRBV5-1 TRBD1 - TGCGCCAGCAGCTCGGACAGGGCCGTGGGTGAAGCTTTCTTT CASSSDRAVGEAFF
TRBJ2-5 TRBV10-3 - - TGTGCCATCAGTACATCAGACCAAGAGACCCAGTACTTC CAISTSDQETQYF
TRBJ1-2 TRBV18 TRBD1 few TGTGCCAGCACTCAGGACAGGGAGTATGGCTACACCTTC CASTQDREYGYTF
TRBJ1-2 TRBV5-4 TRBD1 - TGTGCCAGCAGCTTGGACGTCGGGACAGGGAATGGCTACACCTTC CASSLDVGTGNGYTF
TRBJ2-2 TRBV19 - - TGTGCCAGTACGCTACAGGGTGCCGGGGAGCTGTTTTTT CASTLQGAGELFF
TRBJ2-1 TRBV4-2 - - TGTGCCAGCAGCCAAGCGGGACAAATTTATGAGCAGTTCTTC CASSQAGQIYEQFF
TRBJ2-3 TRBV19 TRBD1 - TGTGCCAGTGACAGGGGGCTTCCGGGGGATACGCAGTATTTT CASDRGLPGDTQYF
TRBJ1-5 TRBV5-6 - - TGTGCCAGCAGCTCGGGAGGAGGAACGTACAATCAGCCCCAGCATTTT CASSSGGGTYNQPQHF
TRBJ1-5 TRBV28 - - TGTGCCAGCAGAACAGGACCCCGCAATCAGCCCCAGCATTTT CASRTGPRNQPQHF
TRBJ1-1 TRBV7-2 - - TGTGCCAGCAGCTTAGATATGAGGAGGGCGAACACTGAAGCTTTCTTT CASSLDMRRANTEAFF
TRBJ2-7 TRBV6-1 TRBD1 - TGTGCCAGCATTCACAGGGGGGACTACGAGCAGTACTTC CASIHRGDYEQYF
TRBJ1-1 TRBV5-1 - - TGCGCCAGCAGCTTGGATCCCCTAGACAGATTGACTGAAGCTTTCTTT CASSLDPLDRLTEAFF
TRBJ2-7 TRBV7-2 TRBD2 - TGTGCCAGCAGCTCCACGACTAGCGGGAGATACGAGCAGTACTTC CASSSTTSGRYEQYF
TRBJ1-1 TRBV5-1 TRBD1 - TGCGCCAGCAGCTTGACAGGGGTGGCGGGCACTGAAGCTTTCTTT CASSLTGVAGTEAFF
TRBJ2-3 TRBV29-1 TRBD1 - TGCAGCGTTGGGACAGGCGGAGATACGCAGTATTTT CSVGTGGDTQYF
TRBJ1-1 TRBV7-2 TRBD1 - TGTGCCAGCAGCCGGACAGGGGGCGCTGCCCCCACTGAAGCTTTCTTT CASSRTGGAAPTEAFF
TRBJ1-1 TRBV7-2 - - TGTGCCAGCAGCTCCCCCGGGATAACAGTTGAAGCTTTCTTT CASSSPGITVEAFF
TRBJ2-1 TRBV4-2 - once TGTGCCAGCAGCCAAGATTTGCAGGGGCTGTACAATGAGCAGTTCTTC CASSQDLQGLYNEQFF
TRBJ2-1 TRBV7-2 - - TGTGCCAGCAGCTTAGCGTCTGGCATAGAGCAGTTCTTC CASSLASGIEQFF
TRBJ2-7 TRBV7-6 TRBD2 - TGTGCCAGCAGCTTAGAAGAAGCGGGAGTAGGAGACGAGCAGTACTTC CASSLEEAGVGDEQYF
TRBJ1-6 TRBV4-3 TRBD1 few TGCGCCAGCAGCCGACAGGGGACACCCCTCCACTTT CASSRQGTPLHF
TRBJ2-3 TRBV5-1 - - TGCGCCAGCAGCTCGGAGGGGTTTAGCACAGATACGCAGTATTTT CASSSEGFSTDTQYF
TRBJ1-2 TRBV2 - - TGTGCCAGCAGTGTTTCGAGATATGGCTACACCTTC CASSVSRYGYTF
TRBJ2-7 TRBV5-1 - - TGCGCCAGCAGCTTCAGCTCCTACGAGCAGTACTTC CASSFSSYEQYF
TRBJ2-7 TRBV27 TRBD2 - TGTGCCAGCAGTGGGGGGGGGACGGGGATTTACGAGCAGTACTTC CASSGGGTGIYEQYF
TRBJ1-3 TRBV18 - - TGTGCCAGCTCACCTTTACAGGGCCCTGGAAACACCATATATTTT CASSPLQGPGNTIYF
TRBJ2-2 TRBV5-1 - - TGCGCCAGCAGCTTGGGCAGCACCGGGGAGCTGTTTTTT CASSLGSTGELFF
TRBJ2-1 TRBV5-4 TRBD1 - TGTGCCAGCAGCTTGGACAGGGGGGACCACAATGAGCAGTTCTTC CASSLDRGDHNEQFF
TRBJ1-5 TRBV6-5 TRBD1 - TGTGCCAGCAGACCCGGGACAGAGCGTCCCCAGCATTTT CASRPGTERPQHF
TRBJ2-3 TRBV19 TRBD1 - TGTGCCAGTAGCCGAAGCGACAGGGGGAGGCCAGATACGCAGTATTTT CASSRSDRGRPDTQYF
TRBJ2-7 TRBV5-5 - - TGTGCCAGCAGACGCCGGGACATTTCCTACGAGCAGTACTTC CASRRRDISYEQYF
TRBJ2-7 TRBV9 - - TGTGCCAGCAGCGTAGTGCGGGGTAGCATCGAGCAGTACTTC CASSVVRGSIEQYF